This TCR beta chain was captured by sequencing in a study of blood T cells in healthy people across ages. A second about 7 to 12 cycle PCR used barcoded and J-beta primers. TCRdb re-analysed the 5' RACE reads in MiXCR, keeping a single row per CDR3 protein. The sample holds fewer than 950,000 distinct CDR3 sequences, about 36% seen once. The CDR3 covers 15 residues. Germline V gives CDR1 KGHSH, CDR2 LQKENI. Losses at the gene ends were 0 bases for V and 4 bases for J; bases not matched to a gene: 2. The chain carries TRBV18 and TRBJ2-4; 8 bases line up with TRBD1. The clonotype comes from a man between 18 and 35 years old in good health. The sequenced sample consisted of blood. CDR3 bases: TGTGCCAGCTCACCACCGGACAGGGCAAAAAACATTCAGTACTTC. Residues: CASSPPDRAKNIQYF.